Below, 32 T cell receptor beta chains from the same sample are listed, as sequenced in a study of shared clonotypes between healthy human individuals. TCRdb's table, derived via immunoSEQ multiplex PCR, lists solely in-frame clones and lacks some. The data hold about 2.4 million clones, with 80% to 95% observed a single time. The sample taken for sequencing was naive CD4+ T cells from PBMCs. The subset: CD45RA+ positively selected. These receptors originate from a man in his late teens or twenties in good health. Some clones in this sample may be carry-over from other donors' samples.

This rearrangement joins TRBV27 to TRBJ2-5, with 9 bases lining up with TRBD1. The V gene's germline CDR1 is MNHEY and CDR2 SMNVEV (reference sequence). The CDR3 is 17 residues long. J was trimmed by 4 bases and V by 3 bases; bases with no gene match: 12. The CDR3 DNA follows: TGTGCCAGCAGTTTGCTGTACGGGACAGGGTCTGGAGAGACCCAGTACTTC. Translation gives CASSLLYGTGSGETQYF.

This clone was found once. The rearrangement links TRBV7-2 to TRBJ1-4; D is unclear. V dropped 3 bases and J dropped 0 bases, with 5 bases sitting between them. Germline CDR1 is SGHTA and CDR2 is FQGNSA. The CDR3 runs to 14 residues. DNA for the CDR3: TGTGCCAGCAGCTTGACCCCAACTAATGAAAAACTGTTTTTT. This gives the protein CASSLTPTNEKLFF.

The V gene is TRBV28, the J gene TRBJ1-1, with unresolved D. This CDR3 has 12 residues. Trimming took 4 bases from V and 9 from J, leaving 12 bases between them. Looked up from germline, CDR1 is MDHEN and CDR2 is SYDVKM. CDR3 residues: CASSSPRGKAFF. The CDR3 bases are TGTGCCAGCAGTTCCCCGCGGGGAAAAGCTTTCTTT.

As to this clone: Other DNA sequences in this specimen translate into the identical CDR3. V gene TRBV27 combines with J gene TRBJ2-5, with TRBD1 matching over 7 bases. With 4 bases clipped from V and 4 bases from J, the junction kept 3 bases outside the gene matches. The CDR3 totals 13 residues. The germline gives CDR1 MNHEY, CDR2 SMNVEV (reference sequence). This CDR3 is CASSYRGGETQYF. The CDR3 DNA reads TGTGCCAGCAGTTACAGGGGTGGAGAGACCCAGTACTTC.

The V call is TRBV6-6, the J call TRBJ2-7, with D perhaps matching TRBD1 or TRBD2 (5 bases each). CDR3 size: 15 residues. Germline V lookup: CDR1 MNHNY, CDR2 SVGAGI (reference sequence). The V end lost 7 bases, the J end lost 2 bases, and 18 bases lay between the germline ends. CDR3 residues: CASTYNRDGPYEQYF. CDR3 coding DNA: TGTGCCAGCACCTACAACCGGGACGGCCCCTACGAGCAGTACTTC.

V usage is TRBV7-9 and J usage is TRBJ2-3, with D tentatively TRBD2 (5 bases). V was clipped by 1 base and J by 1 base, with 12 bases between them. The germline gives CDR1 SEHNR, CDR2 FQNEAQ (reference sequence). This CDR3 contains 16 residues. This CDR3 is CASSLGGGGGTDTQYF. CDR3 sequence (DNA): TGTGCCAGCAGCTTAGGAGGCGGAGGAGGCACAGATACGCAGTATTTT. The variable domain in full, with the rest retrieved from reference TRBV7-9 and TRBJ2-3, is DTGVSQNPRHKITKRGQNVTFRCDPISEHNRLYWYRQTLGQGPEFLTYFQNEAQLEKSRLLSDRFSAERPKGSFSTLEIQRTEQGDSAMYLCASSLGGGGGTDTQYFGPGTRLTVL.

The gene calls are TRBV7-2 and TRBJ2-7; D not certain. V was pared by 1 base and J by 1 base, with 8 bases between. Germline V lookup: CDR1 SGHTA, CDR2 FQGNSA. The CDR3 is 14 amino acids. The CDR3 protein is CASSLDFGSYEQYF. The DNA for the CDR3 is TGTGCCAGCAGCTTAGATTTTGGGTCCTACGAGCAGTACTTC.

The chain's CDR3 is CATKKTGGLGYGYTF. The CDR3 coding sequence is TGTGCCACGAAAAAGACAGGGGGCCTCGGCTATGGCTACACCTTC. The genes are TRBV15 and TRBJ1-2; 10 bases align to TRBD1. The CDR3 runs 15 residues. Germline values: CDR1 LNHNV, CDR2 YYDKDF (reference sequence). Trimming removed 9 bases from V and 4 bases from J; junction bases left unmatched: 11. The full variable domain, in which reference TRBV15 and TRBJ1-2 provide the parts outside the CDR3, is DAMVIQNPRYQVTQFGKPVTLSCSQTLNHNVMYWYQQKSSQAPKLLFHYYDKDFNNEADTPDNFQSRRPNTSFCFLDIRSPGLGDTAMYLCATKKTGGLGYGYTFGSGTRLTVV.

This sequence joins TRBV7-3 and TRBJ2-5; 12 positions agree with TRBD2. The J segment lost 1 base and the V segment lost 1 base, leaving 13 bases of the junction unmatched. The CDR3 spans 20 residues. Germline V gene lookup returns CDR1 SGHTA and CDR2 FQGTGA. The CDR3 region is CASSLNTASGRARTQETQYF. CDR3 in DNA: TGTGCCAGCAGCTTAAATACGGCTAGCGGGAGGGCAAGAACCCAAGAGACCCAGTACTTC. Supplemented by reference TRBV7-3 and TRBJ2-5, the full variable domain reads GAGVSQTPSNKVTEKGKYVELRCDPISGHTALYWYRQSLGQGPEFLIYFQGTGAADDSGLPNDRFFAVRPEGSVSTLKIQRTERGDSAVYLCASSLNTASGRARTQETQYFGPGTRLLVL.

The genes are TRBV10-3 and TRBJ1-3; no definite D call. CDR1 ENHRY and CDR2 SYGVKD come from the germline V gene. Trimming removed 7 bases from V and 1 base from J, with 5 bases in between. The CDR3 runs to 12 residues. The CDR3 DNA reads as TGTGCCATCATGAGTTCTGGAAACACCATATATTTT. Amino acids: CAIMSSGNTIYF.

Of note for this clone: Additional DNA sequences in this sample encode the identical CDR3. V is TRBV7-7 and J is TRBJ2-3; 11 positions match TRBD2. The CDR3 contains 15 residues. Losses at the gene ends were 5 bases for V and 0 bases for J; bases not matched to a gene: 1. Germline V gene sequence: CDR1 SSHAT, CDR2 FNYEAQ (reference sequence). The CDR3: CASSRLAGSTDTQYF. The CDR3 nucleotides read TGTGCCAGCAGCCGACTAGCGGGGAGCACAGATACGCAGTATTTT.

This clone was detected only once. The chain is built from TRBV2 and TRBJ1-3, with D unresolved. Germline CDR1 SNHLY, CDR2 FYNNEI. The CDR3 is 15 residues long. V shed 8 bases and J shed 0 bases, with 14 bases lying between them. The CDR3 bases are TGTGCCAGCTCAGAAAGTCACGCCTCTGGAAACACCATATATTTT. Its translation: CASSESHASGNTIYF.

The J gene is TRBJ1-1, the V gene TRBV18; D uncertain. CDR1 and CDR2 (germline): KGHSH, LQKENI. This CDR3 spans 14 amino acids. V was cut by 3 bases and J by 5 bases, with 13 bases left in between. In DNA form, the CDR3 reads TGTGCCAGCTCACCCGTGGCCCCCGGTACTGAAGCTTTCTTT. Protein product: CASSPVAPGTEAFF. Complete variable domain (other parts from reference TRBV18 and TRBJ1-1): NAGVMQNPRHLVRRRGQEARLRCSPMKGHSHVYWYRQLPEEGLKFMVYLQKENIIDESGMPKERFSAEFPKEGPSILRIQQVVRGDSAAYFCASSPVAPGTEAFFGQGTRLTVV.

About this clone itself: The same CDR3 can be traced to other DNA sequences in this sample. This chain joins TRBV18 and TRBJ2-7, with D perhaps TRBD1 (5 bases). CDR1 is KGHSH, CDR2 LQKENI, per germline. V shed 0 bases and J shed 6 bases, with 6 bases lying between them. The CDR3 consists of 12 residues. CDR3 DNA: TGTGCCAGCTCACCACCGGGGCTCGAGCAGTACTTC. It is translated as CASSPPGLEQYF.

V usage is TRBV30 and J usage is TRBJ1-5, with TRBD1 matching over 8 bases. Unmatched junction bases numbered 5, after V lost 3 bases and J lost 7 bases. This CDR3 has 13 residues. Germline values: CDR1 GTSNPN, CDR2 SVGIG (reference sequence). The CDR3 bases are TGTGCCTGGAGCCTCAGGGGGCGACAGCCCCAGCATTTT. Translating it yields CAWSLRGRQPQHF.

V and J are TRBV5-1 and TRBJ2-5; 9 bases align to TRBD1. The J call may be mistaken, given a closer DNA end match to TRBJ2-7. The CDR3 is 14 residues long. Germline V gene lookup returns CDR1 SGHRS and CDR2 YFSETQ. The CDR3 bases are TGCGCCAGCAGCATACGGGACAGGGCCTACGAGCAGTACTTC. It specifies CASSIRDRAYEQYF.

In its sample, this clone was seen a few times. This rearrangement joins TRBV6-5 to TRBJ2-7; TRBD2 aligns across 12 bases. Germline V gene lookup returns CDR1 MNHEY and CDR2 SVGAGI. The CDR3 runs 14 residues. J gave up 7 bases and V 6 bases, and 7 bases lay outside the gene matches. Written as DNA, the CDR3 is TGTGCCAGCAGCCGGACTAGCGGGACGTGGGAGCAGTACTTC. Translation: CASSRTSGTWEQYF.

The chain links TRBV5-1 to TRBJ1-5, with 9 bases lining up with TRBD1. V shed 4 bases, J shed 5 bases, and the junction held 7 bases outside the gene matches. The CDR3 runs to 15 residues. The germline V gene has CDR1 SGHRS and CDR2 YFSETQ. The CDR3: CASSVRTGVDQPQHF. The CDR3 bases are TGCGCCAGCAGCGTACGGACAGGGGTGGATCAGCCCCAGCATTTT. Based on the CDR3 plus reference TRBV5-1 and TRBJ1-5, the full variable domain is KAGVTQTPRYLIKTRGQQVTLSCSPISGHRSVSWYQQTPGQGLQFLFEYFSETQRNKGNFPGRFSGRQFSNSRSEMNVSTLELGDSALYLCASSVRTGVDQPQHFGDGTRLSIL.

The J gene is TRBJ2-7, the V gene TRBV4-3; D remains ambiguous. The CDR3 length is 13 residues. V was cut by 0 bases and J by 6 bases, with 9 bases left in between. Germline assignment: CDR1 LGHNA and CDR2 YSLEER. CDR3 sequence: CASSQDTLAEQYF. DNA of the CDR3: TGCGCCAGCAGCCAAGATACCTTAGCCGAGCAGTACTTC.

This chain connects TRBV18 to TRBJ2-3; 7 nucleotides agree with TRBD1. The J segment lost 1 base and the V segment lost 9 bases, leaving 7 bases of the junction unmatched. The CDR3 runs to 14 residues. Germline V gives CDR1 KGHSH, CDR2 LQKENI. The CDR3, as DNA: TGTGCCAGGTCCAAAACAGGGGGCACAGATACGCAGTATTTT. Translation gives CARSKTGGTDTQYF.

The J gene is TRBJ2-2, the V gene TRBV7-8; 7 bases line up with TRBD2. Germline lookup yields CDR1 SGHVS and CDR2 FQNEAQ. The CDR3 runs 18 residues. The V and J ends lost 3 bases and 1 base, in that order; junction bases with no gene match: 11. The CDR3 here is CASSFRGVNGKNTGELFF. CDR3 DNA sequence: TGTGCCAGCAGCTTTCGGGGGGTTAACGGGAAGAACACCGGGGAGCTGTTTTTT.

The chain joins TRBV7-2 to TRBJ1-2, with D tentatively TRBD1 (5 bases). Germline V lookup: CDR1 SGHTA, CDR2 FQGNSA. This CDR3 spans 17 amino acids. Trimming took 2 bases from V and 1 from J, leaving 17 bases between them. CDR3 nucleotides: TGTGCCAGCAGCTTAATACTCCAGGGTGGGGGTAACTATGGCTACACCTTC. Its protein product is CASSLILQGGGNYGYTF.

This CDR3 reads CASSLEPTVGELFF. The DNA of the CDR3 is TGTGCCAGCAGCTTAGAACCGACCGTAGGGGAGCTGTTTTTT. V gene TRBV11-3 combines with J gene TRBJ2-2; D is ambiguous. This CDR3 has 14 residues. CDR1 is SGHNT, CDR2 YENEEA, per germline. V gave up 0 bases and J gave up 8 bases, with 10 bases separating them.

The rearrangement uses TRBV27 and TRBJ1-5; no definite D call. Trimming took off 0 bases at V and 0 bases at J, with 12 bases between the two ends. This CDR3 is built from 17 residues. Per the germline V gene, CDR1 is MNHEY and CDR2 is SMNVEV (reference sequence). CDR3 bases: TGTGCCAGCAGTTTATCATGGCGCAGACATAGCAATCAGCCCCAGCATTTT. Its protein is CASSLSWRRHSNQPQHF.

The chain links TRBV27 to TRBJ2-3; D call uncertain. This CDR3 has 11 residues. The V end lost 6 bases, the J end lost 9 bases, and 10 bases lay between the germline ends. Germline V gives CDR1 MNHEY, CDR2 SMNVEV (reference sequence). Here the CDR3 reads CASRLKGTQYF. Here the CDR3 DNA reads TGTGCCAGCAGACTGAAAGGGACGCAGTATTTT.

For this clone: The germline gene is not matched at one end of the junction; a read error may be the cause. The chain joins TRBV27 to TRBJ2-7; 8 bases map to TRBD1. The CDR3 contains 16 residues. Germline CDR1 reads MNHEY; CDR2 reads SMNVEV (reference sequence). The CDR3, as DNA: TGTGCCAGCAGTTTAACCCGGGCAGGGGGCTCCCACGAGCAGTACTTC. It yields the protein CASSLTRAGGSHEQYF.

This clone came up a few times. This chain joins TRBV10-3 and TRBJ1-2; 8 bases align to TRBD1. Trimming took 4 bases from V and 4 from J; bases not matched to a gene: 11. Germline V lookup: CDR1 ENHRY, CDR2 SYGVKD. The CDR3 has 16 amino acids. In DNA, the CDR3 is TGTGCCATCAGTGGCACGACAGGGGAAGAGATCTATGGCTACACCTTC. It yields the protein CAISGTTGEEIYGYTF.

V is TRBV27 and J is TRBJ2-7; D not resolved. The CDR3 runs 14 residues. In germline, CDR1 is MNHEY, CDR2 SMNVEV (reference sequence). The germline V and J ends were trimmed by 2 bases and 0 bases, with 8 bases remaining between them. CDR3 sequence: CASSLQRSSYEQYF. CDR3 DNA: TGTGCCAGCAGTTTACAGAGGAGCTCCTACGAGCAGTACTTC.

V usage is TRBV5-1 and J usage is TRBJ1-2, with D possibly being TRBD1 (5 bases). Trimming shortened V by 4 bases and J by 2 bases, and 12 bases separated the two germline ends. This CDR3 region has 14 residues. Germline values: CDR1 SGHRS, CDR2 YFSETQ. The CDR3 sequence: CASSPGGLNYGYTF. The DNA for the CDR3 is TGCGCCAGCAGCCCCGGGGGATTAAACTATGGCTACACCTTC. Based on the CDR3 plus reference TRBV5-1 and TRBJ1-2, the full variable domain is KAGVTQTPRYLIKTRGQQVTLSCSPISGHRSVSWYQQTPGQGLQFLFEYFSETQRNKGNFPGRFSGRQFSNSRSEMNVSTLELGDSALYLCASSPGGLNYGYTFGSGTRLTVV.

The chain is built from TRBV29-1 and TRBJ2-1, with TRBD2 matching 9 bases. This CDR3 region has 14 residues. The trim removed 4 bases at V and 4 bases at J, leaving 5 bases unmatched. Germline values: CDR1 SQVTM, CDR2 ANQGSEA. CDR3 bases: TGCAGCGTTGGCGGGAGGGGGGTTTACAATGAGCAGTTCTTC. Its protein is CSVGGRGVYNEQFF.

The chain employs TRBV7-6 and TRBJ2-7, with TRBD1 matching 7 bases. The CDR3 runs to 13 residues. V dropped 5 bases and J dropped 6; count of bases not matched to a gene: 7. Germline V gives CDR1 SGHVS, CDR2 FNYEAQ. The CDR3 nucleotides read TGTGCCAGCAGCCAGGAACAGGGGTTCGAGCAGTACTTC. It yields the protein CASSQEQGFEQYF.

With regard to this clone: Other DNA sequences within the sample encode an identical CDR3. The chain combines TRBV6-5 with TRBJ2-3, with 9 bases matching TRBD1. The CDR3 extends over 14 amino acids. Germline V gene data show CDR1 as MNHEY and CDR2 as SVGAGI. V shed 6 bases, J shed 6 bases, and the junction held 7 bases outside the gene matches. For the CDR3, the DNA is TGTGCCAGCAGAGTAGACAGGGGGACTGATACGCAGTATTTT. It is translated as CASRVDRGTDTQYF.